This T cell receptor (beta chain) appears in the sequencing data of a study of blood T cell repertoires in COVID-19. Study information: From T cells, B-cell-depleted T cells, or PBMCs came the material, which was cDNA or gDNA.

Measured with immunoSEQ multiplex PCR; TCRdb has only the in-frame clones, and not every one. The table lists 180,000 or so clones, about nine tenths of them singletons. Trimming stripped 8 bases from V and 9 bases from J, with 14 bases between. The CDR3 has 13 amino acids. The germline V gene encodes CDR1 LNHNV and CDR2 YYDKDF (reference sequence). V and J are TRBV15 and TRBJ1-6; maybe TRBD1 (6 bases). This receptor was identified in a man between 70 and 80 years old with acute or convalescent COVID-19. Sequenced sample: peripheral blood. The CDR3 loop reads CATEPVRGSPLHF. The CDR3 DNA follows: TGTGCCACCGAGCCCGTCAGGGGTTCACCCCTCCACTTT.